The present T cell receptor beta chain was sequenced within a study of cytomegalovirus exposure and HLA in healthy donors. This CDR3 region has 14 residues. Looked up from germline, CDR1 is SEHNR and CDR2 is FQNEAQ (reference sequence). The V and J ends lost 3 bases and 5 bases, in that order; junction bases with no gene match: 4. It was with 60 Vbeta and 13 Jbeta primers that the PCR ran. Only in-frame clones appear in the TCRdb table, and some are missing; sequencing was by immunoSEQ multiplex PCR. Seen here are about 77,000 clones, 75% to 80% observed once, and the top ten hold nearly 3.5%. This clone was seen only a few times.

Sequencing was performed on PBMCs. The TCR sequence derives from a man aged 35 to 55 in good health and CMV-seronegative. This chain links TRBV7-9 with TRBJ1-2; 9 bases are shared with TRBD1. In DNA, the CDR3 is TGTGCCAGCAGCTTTGGGGACAGGGAGTATGGCTACACCTTC. Translation: CASSFGDREYGYTF.